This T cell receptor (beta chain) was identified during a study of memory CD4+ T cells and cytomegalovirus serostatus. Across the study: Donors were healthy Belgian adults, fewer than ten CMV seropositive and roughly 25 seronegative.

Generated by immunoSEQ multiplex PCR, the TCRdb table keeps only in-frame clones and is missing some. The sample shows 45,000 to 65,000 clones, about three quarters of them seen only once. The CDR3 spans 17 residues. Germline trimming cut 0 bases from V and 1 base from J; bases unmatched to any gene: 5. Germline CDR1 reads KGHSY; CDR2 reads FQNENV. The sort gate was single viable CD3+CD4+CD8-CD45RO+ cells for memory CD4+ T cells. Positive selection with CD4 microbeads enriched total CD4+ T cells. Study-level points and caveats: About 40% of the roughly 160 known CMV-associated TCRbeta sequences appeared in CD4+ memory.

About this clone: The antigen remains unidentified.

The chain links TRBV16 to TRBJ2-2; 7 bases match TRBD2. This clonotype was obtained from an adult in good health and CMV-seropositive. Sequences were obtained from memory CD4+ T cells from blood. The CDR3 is CASSQSFQRGNTGELFF. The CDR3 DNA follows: TGTGCCAGCAGCCAATCATTCCAGCGGGGGAACACCGGGGAGCTGTTTTTT.